Listed here are 11 T cell receptor beta chains from one sample, sequenced in a study of radiotherapy plus CTLA-4 blockade in lung cancer. Some clones are missing from TCRdb's copy, which holds only in-frame ones; the method was immunoSEQ multiplex PCR. The sample holds approximately 65,000 clones, approximately 80% seen once. Source: peripheral blood, taken from a patient treated with radiotherapy plus ipilimumab. These receptors were obtained from a human donor with non-small cell lung cancer who had a complete response to radiotherapy plus ipilimumab.

The sample holds a few counts of this clone. The chain uses TRBV30 and TRBJ1-3, with D tentatively TRBD1 (5 bases). Trimming took off 0 bases at V and 0 bases at J, with 18 bases between the two ends. Germline CDR1 is GTSNPN and CDR2 is SVGIG (reference sequence). This CDR3 region has 18 residues. CDR3 nucleotides: TGTGCCTGGAGTGTAAATCGGGGGGGACTCTACTCTGGAAACACCATATATTTT. It codes for CAWSVNRGGLYSGNTIYF.

The V gene is TRBV5-4, the J gene TRBJ1-2; D is perhaps TRBD1 (5 bases). This CDR3 contains 16 residues. Trimming stripped 4 bases from V and 5 bases from J, with 21 bases between. Looked up from germline, CDR1 is SGHNT and CDR2 is YYREEE (reference sequence). The CDR3 is CASSRSSRGLEYGYTF. Here the CDR3 DNA reads TGTGCCAGCAGCCGCTCAAGCCGGGGGTTGGAGTATGGCTACACCTTC. Drawing the rest from reference TRBV5-4 and TRBJ1-2, the complete variable domain is ETGVTQSPTHLIKTRGQQVTLRCSSQSGHNTVSWYQQALGQGPQFIFQYYREEENGRGNFPPRFSGLQFPNYSSELNVNALELDDSALYLCASSRSSRGLEYGYTFGSGTRLTVV.

The rearrangement joins TRBV19 to TRBJ1-1, with a tentative D call TRBD1 (6 bases). The V and J ends lost 8 bases and 0 bases respectively, with 10 bases between them. Germline assignment: CDR1 LNHDA and CDR2 SQIVND (reference sequence). There are 13 residues in the CDR3. Here the CDR3 reads CASRTGLNTEAFF. In nucleotides, the CDR3 is TGTGCCAGTCGTACAGGGCTGAACACTGAAGCTTTCTTT.

This chain uses TRBV19 with TRBJ1-1; 9 positions agree with TRBD1. CDR1 is LNHDA and CDR2 is SQIVND in the germline V gene (reference sequence). J was trimmed by 1 base and V by 5 bases; bases with no gene match: 2. The CDR3 consists of 14 residues. The CDR3 loop is CASSLDRGNTEAFF. Written as DNA, the CDR3 is TGTGCCAGTAGTTTGGACAGGGGGAACACTGAAGCTTTCTTT.

The chain recombines TRBV7-9 with TRBJ2-5, with TRBD2 matching over 9 bases. The CDR3 is 14 amino acids. V lost 5 bases and J lost 2; bases outside the gene matches: 3. Per the germline V gene, CDR1 is SEHNR and CDR2 is FQNEAQ (reference sequence). The CDR3 DNA follows: TGTGCCAGCAGCCCGGGACTAGCACAAGAGACCCAGTACTTC. This gives the protein CASSPGLAQETQYF.

A note on this clone: Mismatch with germline at one junction end may stem from a read error. The genes are TRBV7-7 and TRBJ1-1; TRBD1 is a possible D gene (5 bases). Germline V gives CDR1 SSHAT, CDR2 FNYEAQ (reference sequence). The CDR3 has 13 amino acids. The chain's CDR3 is CASSLDRNTEAFF. CDR3 DNA sequence: TGTGCTAGCAGCCTAGACAGGAACACTGAAGCTTTCTTT.

This clone was recorded a few times. The chain uses TRBV10-3 and TRBJ1-1, with D maybe TRBD1 (5 bases). Germline V gene sequence: CDR1 ENHRY, CDR2 SYGVKD. The V gene lost 4 bases and the J gene lost 6 bases, with 12 bases spanning the gap. The CDR3 contains 13 residues. CDR3 amino acids: CAISGRQGAEAFF. The CDR3 nucleotides read TGTGCCATCAGTGGTCGGCAGGGTGCTGAAGCTTTCTTT.

This chain connects TRBV6-5 to TRBJ1-2; TRBD1 agrees at 7 bases. The CDR3 consists of 12 residues. In germline, CDR1 is MNHEY, CDR2 SVGAGI. V was pared by 7 bases and J by 8 bases, with 7 bases of the junction left unmatched. The CDR3 is CASNRQGGGYTF. Here the CDR3 DNA reads TGTGCCAGCAATCGACAGGGAGGCGGCTACACCTTC.

There are a few counts of this clone. The CDR3 nucleotides read TGTGCCAGCAGCTCCGGGGAGGGGAGACTAGCGGGGCAGATTCAGTACTTC. This sequence encodes CASSSGEGRLAGQIQYF. The chain employs TRBV7-2 and TRBJ2-4; 11 nucleotides line up with TRBD2. The V gene end was trimmed by 4 bases and the J gene end by 10 bases; junction bases not matched to a gene: 15. This CDR3 has 17 residues. Germline CDR1 SGHTA, CDR2 FQGNSA. Variable domain in full (rest from reference TRBV7-2 and TRBJ2-4): GAGVSQSPSNKVTEKGKDVELRCDPISGHTALYWYRQSLGQGLEFLIYFQGNSAPDKSGLPSDRFSAERTGGSVSTLTIQRTQQEDSAVYLCASSSGEGRLAGQIQYFGAGTRLSVL.

Notes on this clone: Other nucleotide sequences from this sample produce the same CDR3. The rearrangement links TRBV5-6 to TRBJ2-5, with D hard to call. There are 11 residues in the CDR3. V was shortened by 0 bases and J by 3 bases, with 0 bases between the two germline ends. Germline CDR1 and CDR2: SGHDT and YYEEEE. CDR3 in amino acids: CASSLEETQYF. The DNA of the CDR3 is TGTGCCAGCAGCTTGGAAGAGACCCAGTACTTC.

This clone appeared once. The chain is built from TRBV4-1 and TRBJ1-2, with 7 bases lining up with TRBD1. The CDR3 totals 16 residues. The V gene end was trimmed by 0 bases and the J gene end by 1 base; junction bases not matched to a gene: 5. Per germline, CDR1 MGHRA and CDR2 YSYEKL. CDR3 loop: CASSQDRGKSNYGYTF. DNA for the CDR3: TGCGCCAGCAGCCAAGACAGGGGGAAGAGTAACTATGGCTACACCTTC.